The next 27 T cell receptor beta chains were all read from a single sample in a study of blood T cell repertoires in COVID-19. Libraries were prepared by immunoSEQ multiplex PCR; TCRdb keeps only in-frame clonotypes and omits some of them. The profile shows a few hundred thousand clones, 60% to 75% of them singletons. The sample comprised peripheral blood. The receptors come from a woman older than 75 with acute or convalescent COVID-19.

The rearrangement uses TRBV6-2 or TRBV6-3 and TRBJ2-7; tentative D call: TRBD2 (6 bases). Germline CDR1 reads MNHEY; CDR2 reads SVGEGT. The CDR3 runs to 15 residues. Trimming took 2 bases from V and 1 from J, leaving 12 bases between them. The DNA for the CDR3 is TGTGCCAGCAGTTACGGAGGGATCGGGTCCTACGAGCAGTACTTC. This encodes CASSYGGIGSYEQYF.

This chain joins TRBV3-1 (or the pseudogene TRBV3-2) and TRBJ1-1, with D possibly TRBD1 on 6 matching bases. CDR1 LGHDT and CDR2 YNNKEL come from the germline V gene (reference sequence). The germline V and J ends were trimmed by 2 bases and 4 bases, with 14 bases remaining between them. The CDR3 has 15 residues. The CDR3 loop reads CASSQPDRFSTEAFF. DNA of the CDR3: TGTGCCAGCAGCCAACCCGACAGGTTTAGCACTGAAGCTTTCTTT.

This clone was recorded only once. The J gene is TRBJ1-3, the V gene TRBV6-5, with 7 bases fitting TRBD1. The CDR3 covers 14 residues. Germline CDR1 MNHEY, CDR2 SVGAGI. Trimming removed 8 bases from V and 5 bases from J; junction bases left unmatched: 9. CDR3 DNA sequence: TGTGCCAGCTCAAGAGACAGGGAACGAAACACCATATATTTT. It specifies CASSRDRERNTIYF.

The chain employs TRBV6-5 and TRBJ1-5; 7 bases are a match to TRBD1. Trimming at V came to 5 bases and at J to 4 bases, leaving 8 bases not matched to a gene. This CDR3 has 15 residues. CDR1 and CDR2 (germline): MNHEY, SVGAGI. CDR3 in DNA: TGTGCCAGCAGTCGTGGGACAGCTAAGAATCAGCCCCAGCATTTT. This gives the protein CASSRGTAKNQPQHF.

The rearrangement links TRBV15 to TRBJ1-3, with 7 bases identical to TRBD1. Germline CDR1 reads LNHNV; CDR2 reads YYDKDF (reference sequence). With V trimmed by 4 bases and J by 3 bases, 3 bases remained unmatched. The CDR3 loop spans 14 amino acids. CDR3 DNA sequence: TGTGCCACCAGCAAGGGACAGCTTGGAAACACCATATATTTT. Protein sequence: CATSKGQLGNTIYF.

As concerns this clone: At the DNA level, this CDR3 is encoded by other sequences in the same sample as well. The chain uses TRBV5-5 and TRBJ2-2, with D maybe TRBD2 (6 bases). CDR1 and CDR2 (germline): SGHKS, YYEKEE (reference sequence). V was clipped by 5 bases and J by 0 bases, with 11 bases between them. The CDR3 has 15 amino acids. This CDR3 is CASSPRDSNTGELFF. The CDR3 coding sequence is TGTGCCAGCAGTCCCAGGGACTCGAACACCGGGGAGCTGTTTTTT.

This clone was counted a single time. This specimen includes other DNA sequences encoding the same CDR3. The chain uses TRBV3-1 (or the pseudogene TRBV3-2) and TRBJ1-3; no clear D. This CDR3 has 13 residues. Deletions cut 4 bases from V and 0 bases from J, with 4 bases between. Germline V gene data show CDR1 as LGHDT and CDR2 as YNNKEL (reference sequence). CDR3 region: CASSPSSGNTIYF. The CDR3 coding sequence is TGTGCCAGCAGCCCGAGCTCTGGAAACACCATATATTTT.

The J gene is TRBJ2-3, the V gene TRBV14; 10 nucleotides match TRBD2. The germline gives CDR1 SGHDN, CDR2 FVKESK. The J segment lost 6 bases and the V segment lost 2 bases, leaving 11 bases of the junction unmatched. The CDR3 runs to 17 residues. Here the CDR3 DNA reads TGTGCCAGCAGCCAATGTCTAGCGGGAGTGGCTAGGGATACGCAGTATTTT. Protein sequence: CASSQCLAGVARDTQYF.

The CDR3 DNA reads as TGTGCCAGCAGCCGGCGACAGTATGTCGGGGCCAACGTCCTGACTTTC. It is translated as CASSRRQYVGANVLTF. The chain has TRBV7-9 and TRBJ2-6; D is possibly TRBD1 (5 bases). The CDR3 is 16 residues long. Germline CDR1 reads SEHNR; CDR2 reads FQNEAQ (reference sequence). Trimming stripped 5 bases from V and 4 bases from J, with 15 bases between.

This clone has more than one count but fewer than ten. This chain links TRBV10-3 with TRBJ1-5, with D hard to call. The germline V and J ends were trimmed by 6 bases and 3 bases, with 9 bases remaining between them. The CDR3 length is 13 residues. In germline, CDR1 is ENHRY, CDR2 SYGVKD. The CDR3 sequence: CAIRSGINQPQHF. The CDR3 DNA follows: TGTGCCATCAGATCCGGGATCAATCAGCCCCAGCATTTT.

The genes are TRBV25-1 and TRBJ2-3; 7 bases agree with TRBD1. Germline loops: CDR1 MGHDK, CDR2 SYGVNS. Trimming at V came to 4 bases and at J to 0 bases, leaving 4 bases not matched to a gene. This CDR3 has 15 residues. The CDR3 DNA sequence: TGTGCCAGCAGTGTCCGGGACAGAAGCACAGATACGCAGTATTTT. Protein product: CASSVRDRSTDTQYF.

The chain combines TRBV6-5 with TRBJ2-7, with 7 bases lining up with TRBD1. This CDR3 is built from 13 residues. The junction had 8 bases not matched to a gene; V was cut back by 11 bases and J by 1 base. Germline CDR1 and CDR2: MNHEY and SVGAGI. This CDR3 is CAGDSKDSYEQYF. In DNA, the CDR3 is TGTGCCGGGGACAGTAAGGATTCCTACGAGCAGTACTTC.

The chain couples TRBV7-9 to TRBJ2-3; 13 positions agree with TRBD2. The CDR3 is 16 residues long. Germline trimming cut 4 bases from V and 0 bases from J; bases unmatched to any gene: 1. Germline-derived CDR1 and CDR2 are SEHNR and FQNEAQ (reference sequence). CDR3 in DNA: TGTGCCAGCAGCTCGGGACTAGCGGGGAGCACAGATACGCAGTATTTT. This codes for CASSSGLAGSTDTQYF.

The chain employs TRBV15 and TRBJ2-3, with D possibly matching TRBD2 (6 bases). The CDR3 spans 14 residues. V gave up 7 bases and J gave up 6 bases, with 17 bases separating them. Germline CDR1 and CDR2: LNHNV and YYDKDF (reference sequence). The CDR3 protein is CATKDGRLADTQYF. DNA of the CDR3: TGTGCCACCAAAGACGGGAGACTGGCGGATACGCAGTATTTT.

The chain is built from TRBV6-5 and TRBJ1-5; tentatively, D is TRBD1 (6 bases). The CDR3 is made up of 14 amino acids. Germline lookup yields CDR1 MNHEY and CDR2 SVGAGI. V was cut by 2 bases and J by 1 base, with 6 bases left in between. CDR3 loop: CASSYGQSNQPQHF. The CDR3 region has the DNA TGTGCCAGCAGTTACGGACAGAGCAATCAGCCCCAGCATTTT.

The table lists this clone with a few counts. The chain is built from TRBV5-6 and TRBJ1-2; 7 bases agree with TRBD1. This CDR3 region has 15 residues. Germline CDR1 is SGHDT and CDR2 is YYEEEE. V shed 0 bases and J 4 bases; nucleotides not matched to a gene: 6. The chain's CDR3 is CASSLGSGTAYGYTF. CDR3 DNA sequence: TGTGCCAGCAGCTTGGGATCGGGGACAGCCTATGGCTACACCTTC. Combining the CDR3 with reference TRBV5-6 and TRBJ1-2 gives the whole variable domain DAGVTQSPTHLIKTRGQQVTLRCSPKSGHDTVSWYQQALGQGPQFIFQYYEEEERQRGNFPDRFSGHQFPNYSSELNVNALLLGDSALYLCASSLGSGTAYGYTFGSGTRLTVV.

CDR3 residues: CASSELGDFQETQYF. For the CDR3, the DNA is TGTGCCAGCAGTGAGTTGGGGGACTTCCAAGAGACCCAGTACTTC. V and J are TRBV2 and TRBJ2-5, with a weak D call TRBD2 (6 bases). The CDR3 loop spans 15 amino acids. CDR1 and CDR2 (germline): SNHLY, FYNNEI. V shed 3 bases and J shed 1 base, with 12 bases lying between them.

A single count supports this clone. J is TRBJ2-2 and V is TRBV5-1; no definite D call. Germline V gene sequence: CDR1 SGHRS, CDR2 YFSETQ. This CDR3 contains 17 residues. V shed 0 bases and J shed 5 bases, with 17 bases lying between them. CDR3 in amino acids: CASSLAPDRVRTGELFF. CDR3 coding DNA: TGCGCCAGCAGCTTGGCCCCCGACCGGGTTCGTACCGGGGAGCTGTTTTTT. The variable domain in full, with the rest retrieved from reference TRBV5-1 and TRBJ2-2, is KAGVTQTPRYLIKTRGQQVTLSCSPISGHRSVSWYQQTPGQGLQFLFEYFSETQRNKGNFPGRFSGRQFSNSRSEMNVSTLELGDSALYLCASSLAPDRVRTGELFFGEGSRLTVL.

J is TRBJ2-5 and V is TRBV3-1 (or the pseudogene TRBV3-2); D is possibly TRBD2 (6 bases). The V gene's germline CDR1 is LGHDT and CDR2 YNNKEL (reference sequence). With 4 bases removed from V and 7 bases from J, the gap between germline ends came to 13 bases. The CDR3 has 13 amino acids. The CDR3 sequence is CASSPQAGGTQYF. The CDR3 DNA sequence: TGTGCCAGCAGCCCTCAAGCCGGGGGGACCCAGTACTTC.

V is TRBV3-1 (or the pseudogene TRBV3-2) and J is TRBJ1-2, with a tentative D call TRBD1 (5 bases). CDR1 is LGHDT and CDR2 is YNNKEL in the germline V gene (reference sequence). V was cut by 4 bases and J by 4 bases, with 19 bases left in between. The CDR3 runs to 16 residues. This CDR3 reads CASSPLRGKIGYGYTF. CDR3 nucleotide sequence: TGTGCCAGCAGCCCTCTACGGGGGAAGATTGGCTATGGCTACACCTTC.

The gene calls are TRBV27 and TRBJ1-4; D unresolved. V lost 6 bases and J lost 6, with 14 bases in between. CDR1 and CDR2 (germline): MNHEY, SMNVEV (reference sequence). This CDR3 is built from 14 residues. CDR3 sequence: CASSSGSADEKLFF. The CDR3 DNA follows: TGTGCCAGCAGCTCCGGGTCCGCAGATGAAAAACTGTTTTTT.

The V gene is TRBV11-2, the J gene TRBJ2-3; D is perhaps TRBD1 (6 bases). Trimming took off 2 bases at V and 5 bases at J, with 23 bases between the two ends. Germline CDR1 reads SGHAT; CDR2 reads FQNNGV. The CDR3 sequence is 18 residues long. The CDR3 sequence: CASSLTHFGQGSVDTQYF. The CDR3 coding sequence is TGTGCCAGCAGCTTAACCCATTTCGGGCAGGGGTCCGTAGATACGCAGTATTTT.

The rearrangement joins TRBV11-1 to TRBJ1-4; D possibly corresponds to TRBD1 (6 bases). The CDR3 sequence is 15 residues long. CDR1 is SGHAT, CDR2 FQDESV, per germline (reference sequence). V was shortened by 6 bases and J by 4 bases, with 15 bases between the two germline ends. Here the CDR3 reads CASRRRQGINEKLFF. DNA for the CDR3: TGTGCCAGCAGACGCCGTCAGGGGATTAATGAAAAACTGTTTTTT.

The chain combines TRBV10-1 with TRBJ1-1, with 12 nucleotides matching TRBD1. This CDR3 is 17 amino acids long. J gave up 5 bases and V 3 bases, and 10 bases lay outside the gene matches. Germline assignment: CDR1 WNHNN and CDR2 SYGVQD (reference sequence). The CDR3 DNA is TGCGCCAGCAGTGAAAAACCGGGACAGGGGGCGAAGACTGAAGCTTTCTTT. It yields the protein CASSEKPGQGAKTEAFF.

The V call is TRBV15, the J call TRBJ2-6, with D possibly being TRBD1 (5 bases). The germline V gene encodes CDR1 LNHNV and CDR2 YYDKDF (reference sequence). V gave up 9 bases and J gave up 0 bases, with 18 bases separating them. This CDR3 has 17 amino acids. The CDR3 sequence is CATVRLGVRSGANVLTF. The CDR3 region has the DNA TGTGCCACGGTTCGGTTAGGGGTTCGCTCTGGGGCCAACGTCCTGACTTTC. The full variable domain, completed using reference TRBV15 and TRBJ2-6, is DAMVIQNPRYQVTQFGKPVTLSCSQTLNHNVMYWYQQKSSQAPKLLFHYYDKDFNNEADTPDNFQSRRPNTSFCFLDIRSPGLGDTAMYLCATVRLGVRSGANVLTFGAGSRLTVL.

This chain links TRBV5-1 with TRBJ1-2, with D possibly being TRBD1 (6 bases). Germline CDR1 and CDR2: SGHRS and YFSETQ. The CDR3 consists of 15 residues. Trimming shortened V by 0 bases and J by 2 bases, and 11 bases separated the two germline ends. The CDR3, as DNA: TGCGCCAGCAGCTTGGGGGACAACTGGAACTATGGCTACACCTTC. Translation: CASSLGDNWNYGYTF. The full variable domain, in which reference TRBV5-1 and TRBJ1-2 provide the parts outside the CDR3, is KAGVTQTPRYLIKTRGQQVTLSCSPISGHRSVSWYQQTPGQGLQFLFEYFSETQRNKGNFPGRFSGRQFSNSRSEMNVSTLELGDSALYLCASSLGDNWNYGYTFGSGTRLTVV.

The chain couples TRBV13 to TRBJ2-2; 11 nucleotides line up with TRBD2. CDR1 and CDR2 (germline): PRHDT, FYEKMQ (reference sequence). The CDR3 runs to 17 residues. V shed 5 bases, J shed 1 base, and the junction held 6 bases outside the gene matches. The CDR3 bases are TGTGCCAGCAGCAGAGGGCTAGCGGGAGGGAACACCGGGGAGCTGTTTTTT. Protein product: CASSRGLAGGNTGELFF.